The 32 T cell receptor beta chains below all came from one sample that was sequenced in a study of blood T cell repertoires in COVID-19. Some clones are missing from TCRdb's copy, which holds only in-frame ones; the method was immunoSEQ multiplex PCR. The sample carries 200,000 or so clones, approximately 86% recorded once. Sequencing used peripheral blood. These receptors were collected from a man between 65 and 79 years old with active or convalescent COVID-19.

This chain joins TRBV28 and TRBJ1-5; TRBD1 aligns across 8 bases. The V segment lost 7 bases and the J segment 7 bases; nucleotides outside the gene matches: 9. The CDR3 runs 14 residues. Looked up from germline, CDR1 is MDHEN and CDR2 is SYDVKM. The CDR3 bases are TGTGCCAGCACCCAGGGGGCCCTCGGGCAGCCCCAGCATTTT. It is translated as CASTQGALGQPQHF.

This clone was counted once. The chain combines TRBV28 with TRBJ1-4; tentative D call: TRBD1 (6 bases). Trimming shortened V by 7 bases and J by 0 bases, and 9 bases separated the two germline ends. CDR1 MDHEN and CDR2 SYDVKM come from the germline V gene. The CDR3 length is 14 residues. In DNA form, the CDR3 reads TGTGCCAGCATACAGGGTTCAACTAATGAAAAACTGTTTTTT. Translation: CASIQGSTNEKLFF. Full variable domain (outside the CDR3, taken from reference TRBV28 and TRBJ1-4): DVKVTQSSRYLVKRTGEKVFLECVQDMDHENMFWYRQDPGLGLRLIYFSYDVKMKEKGDIPEGYSVSREKKERFSLILESASTNQTSMYLCASIQGSTNEKLFFGSGTQLSVL.

The table lists this clone with a count of one. J is TRBJ2-7 and V is TRBV5-1; D possibly corresponds to TRBD1 (7 bases). In germline, CDR1 is SGHRS, CDR2 YFSETQ. Trimming removed 1 base at V and 0 bases at J, with 14 bases between. This CDR3 is built from 16 residues. The CDR3 nucleotides are TGCGCCAGCAGCTTGTCAGGGGGGTCCTACTCCTACGAGCAGTACTTC. This gives the protein CASSLSGGSYSYEQYF.

The rearrangement uses TRBV10-2 and TRBJ1-6; D not resolved. This CDR3 comprises 12 residues. V lost 7 bases and J lost 8, with 9 bases in between. Looked up from germline, CDR1 is WSHSY and CDR2 is SAAADI. This CDR3 is CASTTGDSPLHF. For the CDR3, the DNA is TGCGCCAGCACCACCGGTGATTCACCCCTCCACTTT.

The gene calls are TRBV21-1 and TRBJ2-7; the D segment call TRBD2 is taken from the table without a DNA check. TRBV21-1 is marked as a pseudogene. This CDR3 comprises 16 residues. The CDR3 nucleotides are TGTGCCAGCAGCGCCCGGACTAGCGGGAGGGTCTACGAGCAGTACTTC. Translated: CASSARTSGRVYEQYF.

V and J are TRBV27 and TRBJ2-2, with D unresolved. CDR3 length: 15 residues. From germline, CDR1 is MNHEY and CDR2 SMNVEV (reference sequence). The V end lost 6 bases, the J end lost 0 bases, and 11 bases lay between the germline ends. The CDR3 spells CASSISFSNTGELFF. The CDR3 DNA reads as TGTGCCAGCAGCATTAGCTTTTCGAACACCGGGGAGCTGTTTTTT.

V usage is TRBV30 and J usage is TRBJ1-2; perhaps TRBD1 as D (6 bases). This CDR3 contains 13 residues. CDR1 GTSNPN and CDR2 SVGIG come from the germline V gene (reference sequence). V lost 4 bases and J lost 5, with 14 bases in between. CDR3 bases: TGTGCCTGGACCCGAAATCAGGGGTATGGCTACACCTTC. Its protein product is CAWTRNQGYGYTF. The variable domain in full, completed from reference TRBV30 and TRBJ1-2, reads SQTIHQWPATLVQPVGSPLSLECTVEGTSNPNLYWYRQAAGRGLQLLFYSVGIGQISSEVPQNLSASRPQDRQFILSSKKLLLSDSGFYLCAWTRNQGYGYTFGSGTRLTVV.

The chain recombines TRBV29-1 with TRBJ2-3; 9 nucleotides align to TRBD2. From germline, CDR1 is SQVTM and CDR2 ANQGSEA. The CDR3 spans 14 residues. The junction had 7 bases not matched to a gene; V was cut back by 6 bases and J by 3 bases. The CDR3 protein is CSVPLAGRTDTQYF. CDR3 bases: TGCAGCGTACCCCTAGCGGGGCGGACAGATACGCAGTATTTT.

This chain uses TRBV24-1 with TRBJ2-2, with TRBD1 identical over 7 bases. J was trimmed by 6 bases and V by 5 bases; bases with no gene match: 5. Germline CDR1 and CDR2: KGHDR and SFDVKD. CDR3 length: 14 amino acids. The CDR3 bases are TGTGCCACCAGTGCCGGGCAGGGGGCCGGGGAGCTGTTTTTT. Its protein is CATSAGQGAGELFF.

The chain is built from TRBV7-9 and TRBJ2-6; D gene ambiguous. The CDR3 is 15 residues long. The germline gives CDR1 SEHNR, CDR2 FQNEAQ (reference sequence). V shed 3 bases and J shed 1 base, with 7 bases lying between them. Here the CDR3 DNA reads TGTGCCAGCAGCTTCGGTGTTTCTGGGGCCAACGTCCTGACTTTC. Its protein product is CASSFGVSGANVLTF.

This clone was found once. The chain combines TRBV6-2 or TRBV6-3 with TRBJ2-1; TRBD1 matches at 7 bases. CDR1 is MNHEY and CDR2 is SVGEGT in the germline V gene. This CDR3 is 18 amino acids long. The junction had 8 bases not matched to a gene; V was cut back by 0 bases and J by 0 bases. The CDR3 bases are TGTGCCAGCAGTTACTCTCACCCGGGGACAGCCTCCTACAATGAGCAGTTCTTC. Its protein is CASSYSHPGTASYNEQFF.

This rearrangement joins TRBV7-2 to TRBJ1-1, with D maybe TRBD1 (5 bases). CDR1 SGHTA and CDR2 FQGNSA come from the germline V gene. Between the trimmed V and J ends, which lost 2 bases and 0 bases, there was a span of 7 bases. The CDR3 has 14 residues. DNA of the CDR3: TGTGCCAGCAGCTTACAGGGCGTGAACACTGAAGCTTTCTTT. It translates to CASSLQGVNTEAFF.

The rearrangement joins TRBV19 to TRBJ1-5; the match to TRBD1 covers 7 bases. V lost 7 bases, J lost 7 bases, and 13 bases stayed unmatched. Germline CDR1 reads LNHDA; CDR2 reads SQIVND (reference sequence). The CDR3 has 15 residues. CDR3 DNA: TGTGCCAGTACCCCCAGGGGACAGAGGGGACAGCCCCAGCATTTT. Translating gives CASTPRGQRGQPQHF.

This sequence joins TRBV28 and TRBJ1-6, with D tentatively TRBD1 (6 bases). Trimming left V 7 bases short and J 8 bases short, with 21 bases between. This CDR3 spans 16 amino acids. The germline gives CDR1 MDHEN, CDR2 SYDVKM. The CDR3 sequence is CASTPGGWGQDSPLHF. The CDR3 DNA reads as TGTGCCAGCACTCCAGGTGGTTGGGGGCAGGATTCACCCCTCCACTTT.

This chain connects TRBV29-1 to TRBJ1-1; 8 bases align to TRBD1. Germline CDR1 reads SQVTM; CDR2 reads ANQGSEA. The CDR3 length is 14 residues. With 4 bases clipped from V and 5 bases from J, the junction kept 9 bases outside the gene matches. CDR3 protein: CSVGTQGAGTEAFF. As DNA, the CDR3 is TGCAGCGTTGGAACTCAGGGGGCGGGTACTGAAGCTTTCTTT.

The rearrangement links TRBV19 to TRBJ2-1; D perhaps matches TRBD2 (5 bases). This CDR3 is built from 15 residues. Germline V gives CDR1 LNHDA, CDR2 SQIVND (reference sequence). Trimming removed 3 bases from V and 2 bases from J, with 11 bases in between. CDR3 sequence (DNA): TGTGCCAGTAGTATGACGGGAATCCCCTACAATGAGCAGTTCTTC. Amino acid sequence: CASSMTGIPYNEQFF. Looking up the rest from reference TRBV19 and TRBJ2-1 gives the full variable domain: DGGITQSPKYLFRKEGQNVTLSCEQNLNHDAMYWYRQDPGQGLRLIYYSQIVNDFQKGDIAEGYSVSREKKESFPLTVTSAQKNPTAFYLCASSMTGIPYNEQFFGPGTRLTVL.

The chain carries TRBV4-3 and TRBJ2-7, with D tentatively TRBD2 (8 bases). V gave up 3 bases and J gave up 7 bases, with 19 bases separating them. From germline, CDR1 is LGHNA and CDR2 YSLEER. The CDR3 spans 15 residues. The CDR3 sequence: CASSHIRGTSVEQYF. The CDR3 DNA reads TGCGCCAGCAGCCACATCAGGGGGACTAGTGTTGAGCAGTACTTC.

V and J are TRBV6-1 and TRBJ1-2; TRBD1 matches at 9 bases. Germline trimming cut 10 bases from V and 2 bases from J; bases unmatched to any gene: 5. Germline V CDR1 and CDR2: MNHNS, SASEGT. The CDR3 is made up of 13 amino acids. CDR3 residues: CAIRTGANYGYTF. Written as DNA, the CDR3 is TGTGCCATAAGGACAGGGGCCAACTATGGCTACACCTTC.

This chain uses TRBV18 with TRBJ2-2, with no clear D. The CDR3 length is 15 residues. Germline lookup yields CDR1 KGHSH and CDR2 LQKENI. Trimming took 4 bases from V and 5 from J, leaving 14 bases between them. The CDR3 bases are TGTGCCAGCTCACTAGATCTACTTAAGACCGGGGAGCTGTTTTTT. This sequence encodes CASSLDLLKTGELFF.

This clone was recorded a few times. J is TRBJ2-2 and V is TRBV19; 12 positions match TRBD2. The CDR3 runs 17 residues. Germline loops: CDR1 LNHDA, CDR2 SQIVND (reference sequence). J was trimmed by 7 bases and V by 1 base; bases with no gene match: 7. The CDR3 loop is CASSIAPSGRADGELFF. In DNA form, the CDR3 reads TGTGCCAGTAGTATAGCCCCTAGCGGGAGGGCGGACGGGGAGCTGTTTTTT.

This clone has only a few counts. J is TRBJ2-1 and V is TRBV29-1, with 10 positions matching TRBD2. Germline CDR1 SQVTM, CDR2 ANQGSEA. The V and J ends lost 6 bases and 5 bases, in that order; junction bases with no gene match: 7. CDR3 size: 14 residues. CDR3 nucleotide sequence: TGCAGCGTCTCCCAGGGACTAGCGCACAATGAGCAGTTCTTC. Translated: CSVSQGLAHNEQFF.

The V gene is TRBV28, the J gene TRBJ1-5, with 7 bases lining up with TRBD1. After removal of 5 bases from V and 0 bases from J, the junction contained 4 bases not matched to a gene. Germline-derived CDR1 and CDR2 are MDHEN and SYDVKM. The CDR3 totals 15 residues. CDR3 DNA sequence: TGTGCCAGCAGTCGGGACAGCCATAGCAATCAGCCCCAGCATTTT. The encoded protein is CASSRDSHSNQPQHF.

This sequence joins TRBV6-1 and TRBJ2-7; 8 bases are a match to TRBD2. The V gene's germline CDR1 is MNHNS and CDR2 SASEGT. J was trimmed by 5 bases and V by 2 bases; bases with no gene match: 11. The CDR3 loop spans 16 amino acids. CDR3 sequence (DNA): TGTGCCAGCAGTGAAATGGCCGGGACTAGGACCCACGAGCAGTACTTC. It translates to CASSEMAGTRTHEQYF.

A single count supports this clone. J is TRBJ2-7 and V is TRBV5-1; D might be TRBD2 (5 bases). The CDR3 totals 15 residues. From germline, CDR1 is SGHRS and CDR2 YFSETQ. V shed 4 bases and J shed 3 bases, with 17 bases lying between them. CDR3 sequence (DNA): TGCGCCAGCAGCGCTTCGTGGGAGCGTGTCTACGAGCAGTACTTC. Its translation is CASSASWERVYEQYF.

The chain couples TRBV6-5 to TRBJ2-7; 10 nucleotides agree with TRBD1. This CDR3 is 13 amino acids long. V dropped 6 bases and J dropped 4; count of bases not matched to a gene: 3. Germline V lookup: CDR1 MNHEY, CDR2 SVGAGI. The CDR3 reads CASRTGGEYEQYF. CDR3 DNA: TGTGCCAGCAGGACAGGGGGCGAATACGAGCAGTACTTC.

The chain carries TRBV9 and TRBJ2-1, with no clear D. The germline CDR1 and CDR2 sequences are SGDLS and YYNGEE. The CDR3 loop spans 12 amino acids. The ends were cut back, 0 bases at V and 9 bases at J, with 7 bases in the middle. This chain's CDR3 is CASSVVVGEQFF. The CDR3 DNA reads TGTGCCAGCAGCGTAGTGGTCGGTGAGCAGTTCTTC.

The rearrangement uses TRBV6-1 and TRBJ2-1; D unclear. Germline assignment: CDR1 MNHNS and CDR2 SASEGT. The CDR3 spans 14 residues. Between the trimmed V and J ends, which lost 2 bases and 4 bases, there was a span of 9 bases. The CDR3 region is CASSEIGLYNEQFF. The CDR3 DNA sequence: TGTGCCAGCAGTGAAATCGGGTTATACAATGAGCAGTTCTTC.

The chain combines TRBV25-1 with TRBJ2-2; TRBD1 might be the D (6 bases). Trimming took off 6 bases at V and 7 bases at J, with 12 bases between the two ends. The V gene's germline CDR1 is MGHDK and CDR2 SYGVNS. The CDR3 length is 13 residues. CDR3 DNA sequence: TGTGCCAGCAGAGACCCAGGGGTCGGGGAGCTGTTTTTT. Amino acid sequence: CASRDPGVGELFF.

J is TRBJ1-1 and V is TRBV19; D not certain. V was cut by 3 bases and J by 1 base, with 6 bases left in between. The V gene's germline CDR1 is LNHDA and CDR2 SQIVND (reference sequence). The CDR3 extends over 13 amino acids. DNA for the CDR3: TGTGCCAGTAGTATTGTACAGAACACTGAAGCTTTCTTT. This gives the protein CASSIVQNTEAFF. Filled out from reference TRBV19 and TRBJ1-1, the complete variable domain reads DGGITQSPKYLFRKEGQNVTLSCEQNLNHDAMYWYRQDPGQGLRLIYYSQIVNDFQKGDIAEGYSVSREKKESFPLTVTSAQKNPTAFYLCASSIVQNTEAFFGQGTRLTVV.

In its sample, this clone was seen once. V is TRBV27 and J is TRBJ1-6; perhaps TRBD1 as D (6 bases). The CDR3 is 17 amino acids. Trimming shortened V by 5 bases and J by 1 base, and 15 bases separated the two germline ends. CDR1 MNHEY and CDR2 SMNVEV come from the germline V gene (reference sequence). The chain's CDR3 is CASSTLGQTSYNSPLHF. In DNA form, the CDR3 reads TGTGCCAGCAGTACCCTTGGACAGACATCCTATAATTCACCCCTCCACTTT.

This chain links TRBV28 with TRBJ2-5, with TRBD2 identical over 13 bases. Germline V lookup: CDR1 MDHEN, CDR2 SYDVKM. J gave up 1 base and V 3 bases, and 8 bases lay outside the gene matches. The CDR3 has 18 residues. This CDR3 is CASSLGWTSGSLQETQYF. The DNA of the CDR3 is TGTGCCAGCAGTTTGGGATGGACTAGCGGGAGCCTCCAAGAGACCCAGTACTTC.

This chain joins TRBV19 and TRBJ2-7; 12 nucleotides line up with TRBD2. V dropped 6 bases and J dropped 1; count of bases not matched to a gene: 4. Germline lookup yields CDR1 LNHDA and CDR2 SQIVND (reference sequence). The length of the CDR3 is 15 residues. DNA of the CDR3: TGTGCCAGTAGCATGACTAGCGGGGGTTCCTACGAGCAGTACTTC. This encodes CASSMTSGGSYEQYF.